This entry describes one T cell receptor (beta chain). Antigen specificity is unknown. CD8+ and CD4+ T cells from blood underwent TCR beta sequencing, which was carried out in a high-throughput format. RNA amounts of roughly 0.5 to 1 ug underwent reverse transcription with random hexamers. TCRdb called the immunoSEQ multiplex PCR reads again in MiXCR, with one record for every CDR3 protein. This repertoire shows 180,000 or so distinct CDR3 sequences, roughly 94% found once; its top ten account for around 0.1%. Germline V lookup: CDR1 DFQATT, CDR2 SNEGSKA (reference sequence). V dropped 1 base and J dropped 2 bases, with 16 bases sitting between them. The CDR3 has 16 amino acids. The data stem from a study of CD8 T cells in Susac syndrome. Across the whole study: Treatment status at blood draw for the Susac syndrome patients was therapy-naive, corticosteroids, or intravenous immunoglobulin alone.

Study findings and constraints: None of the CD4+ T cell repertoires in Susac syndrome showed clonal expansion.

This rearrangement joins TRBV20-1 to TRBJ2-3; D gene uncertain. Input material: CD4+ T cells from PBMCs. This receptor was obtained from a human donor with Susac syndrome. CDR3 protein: CSARAQHTRSTDTQYF. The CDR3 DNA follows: TGCAGTGCTAGAGCCCAGCACACCCGATCCACAGATACGCAGTATTTT.